This T cell receptor beta chain is drawn from a study of spatial heterogeneity in lung cancer (dated by TCRdb to between 2018 and 2021). In the study overall: Beta-chain transcripts were consistently detected in greater numbers than alpha-chain transcripts, which likely reflected higher beta-chain transcript abundance. TCR transcript counts in tumor regions correlated strongly with a T cell transcriptional module score from matched bulk RNA-seq. The study quantitatively compared TCR alpha and beta repertoires across multiple tumor regions, matched nontumor lung and blood in non-small cell lung cancer. In the raw uncorrected reads, each unique combination of TCR and UMI appeared more than ten times on average. At surgery, both alpha and beta chains were TCR-sequenced in 200 to 250 tumor regions, fewer than 85 matched nontumor lung samples and just over 55 PBMC samples. Nonsynonymous mutation counts, determined by whole-exome sequencing of tumor tissue, were related to TCR repertoire features.

Libraries came from 5' RACE. The sequencer was a NextSeq 500. To allow correction of PCR and sequencing errors, the TCR library protocol tagged every TCR cDNA molecule with a unique molecular identifier. As for the authors' bioinformatics: TCR identification, UMI-based error correction and CDR3 extraction were all carried out with Decombinator tools. TCRs above a frequency of 2 per 1,000, corresponding to the top 1% of the tumor frequency distribution, were defined as expanded. Expanded tumor TCRs statistically deemed absent (corrected P<0.05) from at least one tumor region were classed as regional, and all other expanded tumor TCRs were classed as ubiquitous. Renyi diversity was calculated using the R vegan package after each repertoire was subsampled 100 times to 5,000 TCRs. CDR3 similarity networks were built from amino acid triplet string-kernel similarity, connecting CDR3s with pairwise similarity above 0.82. TCRdb trimmed the raw reads at Q25, called clones with MiXCR and kept productive beta chains. Rows are unified per CDR3 protein, each entry keeping the most common DNA and genes. TCRdb assigned the V and J calls; the authors' analysis was not used. The sample yields 9,500 to 14,000 distinct CDR3 sequences; approximately 15% were counted once. The ten biggest clones cover around a sixth of the sample.

This sample's time point label indicates: sample taken at primary tumor resection. The donors were 72 patients from the lung TRACERx cohort who had early-stage, untreated non-small cell lung cancer. TCR sequencing used whole RNA extracted from tumor and nontumor lung tissue, or from cryopreserved PBMC samples, without cell sorting. Only patients for whom sufficient RNA was available from at least two tumor regions were selected for TCR sequencing. Before being selected, tumor and adjacent nontumor lung specimens were reviewed by a lung pathologist. This clonotype was counted at least ten times. Its specific antigen is unknown. No much larger clone is present one base from it, and per-base qualities are unavailable. The CDR3 holds 15 amino acids from the cysteine to the phenylalanine. Of the read, only the CDR3 DNA is kept; its 45 bases are in frame from base 1. From a lookup of the germline V gene, CDR1 and CDR2 are SGHVS and FNYEAQ. Trimming removed 11 bases from V and 0 bases from J, leaving 16 bases between the germline ends.

General conclusions and limits of the study: A correlation was observed between the number of expanded intratumoral alpha and beta TCRs and the tumor nonsynonymous mutation count. Confirming at a functional level the hypothesis that regional TCRs recognize regional mutations was considered to require additional single-cell paired TCR alpha and beta sequencing. TCR-seq coverage of tumor T cells was estimated to be only around 7.3% for alpha chains and approximately 12% for beta chains. Counts of ubiquitous and regional expanded TCRs were found to correlate with counts of ubiquitous and regional nonsynonymous mutations, respectively.

The receptor's source is a male donor with early-stage non-small cell lung cancer. The sequence joins TRBV7-6 to TRBJ1-4; TRBD1 might be the D gene, on 5 matching bases. Sequenced here: lung tumor tissue, sampled at surgery. The CDR3 in this case is CAGGDGLPTNEKLFF. The DNA sequence follows: TGTGCCGGAGGGGACGGACTCCCAACTAATGAAAAACTGTTTTTT.